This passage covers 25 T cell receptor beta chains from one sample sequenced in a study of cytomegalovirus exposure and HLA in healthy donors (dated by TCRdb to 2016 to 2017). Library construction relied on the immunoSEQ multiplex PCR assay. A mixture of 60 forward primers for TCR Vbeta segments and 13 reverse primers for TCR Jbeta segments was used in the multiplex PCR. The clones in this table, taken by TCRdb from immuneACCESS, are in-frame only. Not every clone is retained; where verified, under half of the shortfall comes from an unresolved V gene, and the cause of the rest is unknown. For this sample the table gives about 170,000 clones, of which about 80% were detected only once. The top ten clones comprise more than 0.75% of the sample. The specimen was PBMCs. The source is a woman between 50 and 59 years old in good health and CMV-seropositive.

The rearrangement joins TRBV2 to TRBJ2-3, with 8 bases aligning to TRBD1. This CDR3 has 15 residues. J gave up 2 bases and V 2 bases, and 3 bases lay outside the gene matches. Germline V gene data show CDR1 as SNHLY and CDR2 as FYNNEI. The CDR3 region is CASSERQGATDTQYF. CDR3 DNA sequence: TGTGCCAGCAGTGAACGGCAGGGGGCCACAGATACGCAGTATTTT.

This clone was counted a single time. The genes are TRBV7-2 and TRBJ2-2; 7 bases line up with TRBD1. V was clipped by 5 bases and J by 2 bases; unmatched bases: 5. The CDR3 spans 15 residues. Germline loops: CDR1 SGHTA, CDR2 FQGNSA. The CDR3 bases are TGTGCCAGCAGCACGGGACAGATAAACACCGGGGAGCTGTTTTTT. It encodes CASSTGQINTGELFF. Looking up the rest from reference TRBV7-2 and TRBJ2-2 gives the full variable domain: GAGVSQSPSNKVTEKGKDVELRCDPISGHTALYWYRQSLGQGLEFLIYFQGNSAPDKSGLPSDRFSAERTGGSVSTLTIQRTQQEDSAVYLCASSTGQINTGELFFGEGSRLTVL.

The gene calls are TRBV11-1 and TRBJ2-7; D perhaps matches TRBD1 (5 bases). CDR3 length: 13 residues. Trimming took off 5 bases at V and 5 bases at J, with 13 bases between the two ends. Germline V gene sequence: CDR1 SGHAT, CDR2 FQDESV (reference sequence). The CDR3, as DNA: TGTGCCAGCAGCATGTCAGGGTTGAACGAGCAGTACTTC. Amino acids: CASSMSGLNEQYF. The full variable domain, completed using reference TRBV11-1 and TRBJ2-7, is EAEVAQSPRYKITEKSQAVAFWCDPISGHATLYWYRQILGQGPELLVQFQDESVVDDSQLPKDRFSAERLKGVDSTLKIQPAELGDSAMYLCASSMSGLNEQYFGPGTRLTVT.

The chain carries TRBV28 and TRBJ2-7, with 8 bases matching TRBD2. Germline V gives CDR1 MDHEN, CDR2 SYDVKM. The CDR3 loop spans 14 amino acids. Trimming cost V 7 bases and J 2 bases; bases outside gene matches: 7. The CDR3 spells CASTTGGSTYEQYF. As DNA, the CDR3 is TGTGCCAGCACAACGGGGGGGAGTACCTACGAGCAGTACTTC.

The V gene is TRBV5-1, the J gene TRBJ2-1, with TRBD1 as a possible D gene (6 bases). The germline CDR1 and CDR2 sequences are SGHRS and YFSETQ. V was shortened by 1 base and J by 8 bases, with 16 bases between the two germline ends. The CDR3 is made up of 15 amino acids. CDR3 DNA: TGCGCCAGCAGCTTGTTTGTCAGGGGCTCCCATGAGCAGTTCTTC. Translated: CASSLFVRGSHEQFF.

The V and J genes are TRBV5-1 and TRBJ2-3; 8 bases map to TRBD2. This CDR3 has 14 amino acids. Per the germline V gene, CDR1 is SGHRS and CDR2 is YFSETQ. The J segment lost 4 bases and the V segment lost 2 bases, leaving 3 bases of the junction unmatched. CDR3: CASSFGGGSDTQYF. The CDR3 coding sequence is TGCGCCAGCAGCTTCGGCGGGGGGTCAGATACGCAGTATTTT. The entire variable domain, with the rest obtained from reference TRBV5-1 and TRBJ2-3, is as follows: KAGVTQTPRYLIKTRGQQVTLSCSPISGHRSVSWYQQTPGQGLQFLFEYFSETQRNKGNFPGRFSGRQFSNSRSEMNVSTLELGDSALYLCASSFGGGSDTQYFGPGTRLTVL.

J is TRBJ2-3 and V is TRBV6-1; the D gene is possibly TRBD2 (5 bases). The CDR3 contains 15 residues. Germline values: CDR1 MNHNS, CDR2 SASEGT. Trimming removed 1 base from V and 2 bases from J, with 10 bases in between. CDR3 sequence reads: CASSEVGLPTDTQYF. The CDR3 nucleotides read TGTGCCAGCAGTGAAGTTGGACTCCCCACAGATACGCAGTATTTT.

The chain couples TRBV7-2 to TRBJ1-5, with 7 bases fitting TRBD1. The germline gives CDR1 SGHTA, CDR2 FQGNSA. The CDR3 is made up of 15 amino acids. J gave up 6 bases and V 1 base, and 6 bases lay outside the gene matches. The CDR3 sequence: CASSLGGTVAQPQHF. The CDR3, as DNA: TGTGCCAGCAGCTTAGGGGGGACAGTTGCTCAGCCCCAGCATTTT.

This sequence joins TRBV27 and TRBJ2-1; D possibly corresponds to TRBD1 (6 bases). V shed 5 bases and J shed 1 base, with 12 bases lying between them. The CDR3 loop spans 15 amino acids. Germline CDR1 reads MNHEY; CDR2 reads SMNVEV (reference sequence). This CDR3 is CASSRTVTSYNEQFF. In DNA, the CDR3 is TGTGCCAGCAGTAGGACAGTGACGTCCTACAATGAGCAGTTCTTC.

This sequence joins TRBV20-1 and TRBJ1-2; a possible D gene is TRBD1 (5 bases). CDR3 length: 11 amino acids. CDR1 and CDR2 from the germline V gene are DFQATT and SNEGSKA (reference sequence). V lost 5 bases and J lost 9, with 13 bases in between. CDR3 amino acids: CSAFTGNSYTF. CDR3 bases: TGCAGTGCTTTTACAGGCAATAGCTACACCTTC.

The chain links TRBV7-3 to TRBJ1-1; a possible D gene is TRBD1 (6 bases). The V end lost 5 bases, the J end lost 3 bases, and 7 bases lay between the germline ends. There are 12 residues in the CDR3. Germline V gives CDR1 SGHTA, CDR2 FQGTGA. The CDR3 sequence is CASSEGDTEAFF. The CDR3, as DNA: TGTGCCAGCAGCGAGGGGGACACTGAAGCTTTCTTT.

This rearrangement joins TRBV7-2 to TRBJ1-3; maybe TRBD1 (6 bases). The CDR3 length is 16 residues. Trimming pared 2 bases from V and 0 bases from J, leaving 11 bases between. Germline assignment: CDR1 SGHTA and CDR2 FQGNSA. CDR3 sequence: CASSLWGRSSGNTIYF. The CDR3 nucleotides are TGTGCCAGCAGCTTATGGGGGCGGAGCTCTGGAAACACCATATATTTT.

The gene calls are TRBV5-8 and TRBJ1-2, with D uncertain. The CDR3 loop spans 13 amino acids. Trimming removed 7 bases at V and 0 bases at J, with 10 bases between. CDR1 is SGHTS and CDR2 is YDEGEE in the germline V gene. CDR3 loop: CASRRTSNYGYTF. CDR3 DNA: TGTGCCAGCCGTAGGACTTCTAACTATGGCTACACCTTC. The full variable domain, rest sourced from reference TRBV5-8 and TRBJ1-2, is EAGVTQSPTHLIKTRGQQATLRCSPISGHTSVYWYQQALGLGLQFLLWYDEGEERNRGNFPPRFSGRQFPNYSSELNVNALELEDSALYLCASRRTSNYGYTFGSGTRLTVV.

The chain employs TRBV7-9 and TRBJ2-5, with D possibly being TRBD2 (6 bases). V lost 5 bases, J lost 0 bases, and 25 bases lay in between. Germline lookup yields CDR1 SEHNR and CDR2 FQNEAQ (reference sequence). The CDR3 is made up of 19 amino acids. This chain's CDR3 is CASSRQNGGETIYQETQYF. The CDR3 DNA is TGTGCCAGCAGCCGACAAAACGGCGGGGAGACCATCTACCAAGAGACCCAGTACTTC.

CDR3 coding DNA: TGTGCCATCAGTGAATCCGGGAGGGCCCCTAGCGAGCAGTACTTC. Encoded protein: CAISESGRAPSEQYF. V and J are TRBV10-3 and TRBJ2-7; 8 bases are shared with TRBD2. The CDR3 sequence is 15 residues long. The V segment lost 3 bases and the J segment 6 bases; nucleotides outside the gene matches: 10. Germline V CDR1 and CDR2: ENHRY, SYGVKD.

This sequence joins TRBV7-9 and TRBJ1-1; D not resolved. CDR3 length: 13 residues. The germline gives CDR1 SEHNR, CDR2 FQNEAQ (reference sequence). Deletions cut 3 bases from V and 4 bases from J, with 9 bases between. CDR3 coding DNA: TGTGCCAGCAGCTTCCATGGAGGCACTGAAGCTTTCTTT. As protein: CASSFHGGTEAFF. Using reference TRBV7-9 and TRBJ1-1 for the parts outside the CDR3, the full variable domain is DTGVSQNPRHKITKRGQNVTFRCDPISEHNRLYWYRQTLGQGPEFLTYFQNEAQLEKSRLLSDRFSAERPKGSFSTLEIQRTEQGDSAMYLCASSFHGGTEAFFGQGTRLTVV.

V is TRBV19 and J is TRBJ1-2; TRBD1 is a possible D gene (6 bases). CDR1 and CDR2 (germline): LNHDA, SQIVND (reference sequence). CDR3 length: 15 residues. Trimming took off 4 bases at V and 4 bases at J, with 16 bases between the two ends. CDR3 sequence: CASSTSGTGSYGYTF. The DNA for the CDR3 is TGTGCCAGTAGTACGTCGGGAACAGGGAGCTATGGCTACACCTTC.

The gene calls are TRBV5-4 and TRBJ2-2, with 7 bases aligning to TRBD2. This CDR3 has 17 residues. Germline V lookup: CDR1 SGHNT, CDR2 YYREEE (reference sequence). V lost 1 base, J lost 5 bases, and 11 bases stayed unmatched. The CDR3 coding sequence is TGTGCCAGCAGCTTGCCAAGAGCGGGGATTTCTACCGGGGAGCTGTTTTTT. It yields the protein CASSLPRAGISTGELFF.

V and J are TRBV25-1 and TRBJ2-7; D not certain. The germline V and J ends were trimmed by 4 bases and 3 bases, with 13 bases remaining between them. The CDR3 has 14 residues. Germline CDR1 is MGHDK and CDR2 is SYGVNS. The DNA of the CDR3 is TGTGCCAGCAGTGCATCCGGGTCCCGCTACGAGCAGTACTTC. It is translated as CASSASGSRYEQYF.

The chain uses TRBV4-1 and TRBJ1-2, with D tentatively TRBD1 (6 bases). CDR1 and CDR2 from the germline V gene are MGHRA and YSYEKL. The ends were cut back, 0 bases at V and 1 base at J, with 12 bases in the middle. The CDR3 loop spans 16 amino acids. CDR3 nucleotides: TGCGCCAGCAGCCAAGATTCACAGGGCTTTAACTATGGCTACACCTTC. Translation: CASSQDSQGFNYGYTF.

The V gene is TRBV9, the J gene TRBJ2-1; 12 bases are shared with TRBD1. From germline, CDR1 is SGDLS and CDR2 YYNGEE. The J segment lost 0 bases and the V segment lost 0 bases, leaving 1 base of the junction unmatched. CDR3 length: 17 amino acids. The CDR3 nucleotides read TGTGCCAGCAGCGTAGGGGGACAGGGGGCCTCCTACAATGAGCAGTTCTTC. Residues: CASSVGGQGASYNEQFF.

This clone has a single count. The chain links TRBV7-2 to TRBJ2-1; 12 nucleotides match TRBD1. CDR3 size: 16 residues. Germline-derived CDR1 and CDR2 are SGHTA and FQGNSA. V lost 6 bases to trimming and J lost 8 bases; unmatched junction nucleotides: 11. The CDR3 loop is CASSPTGTGGLDEQFF. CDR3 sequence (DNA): TGTGCCAGCAGTCCTACCGGGACAGGGGGCTTGGATGAGCAGTTCTTC.

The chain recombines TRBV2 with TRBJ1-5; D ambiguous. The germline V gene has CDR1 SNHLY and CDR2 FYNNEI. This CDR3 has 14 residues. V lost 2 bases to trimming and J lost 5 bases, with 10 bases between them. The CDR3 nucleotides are TGTGCCAGCAGTGAAAGCTTTCCGGATCAGCCCCAGCATTTT. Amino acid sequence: CASSESFPDQPQHF. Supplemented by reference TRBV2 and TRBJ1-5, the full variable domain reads EPEVTQTPSHQVTQMGQEVILRCVPISNHLYFYWYRQILGQKVEFLVSFYNNEISEKSEIFDDQFSVERPDGSNFTLKIRSTKLEDSAMYFCASSESFPDQPQHFGDGTRLSIL.

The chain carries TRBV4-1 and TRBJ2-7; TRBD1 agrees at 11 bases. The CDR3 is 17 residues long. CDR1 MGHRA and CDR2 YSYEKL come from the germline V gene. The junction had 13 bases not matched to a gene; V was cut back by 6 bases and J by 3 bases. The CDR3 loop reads CASSYRTGTGGRYEQYF. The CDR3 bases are TGCGCCAGCAGTTATAGAACCGGGACAGGGGGACGCTACGAGCAGTACTTC.

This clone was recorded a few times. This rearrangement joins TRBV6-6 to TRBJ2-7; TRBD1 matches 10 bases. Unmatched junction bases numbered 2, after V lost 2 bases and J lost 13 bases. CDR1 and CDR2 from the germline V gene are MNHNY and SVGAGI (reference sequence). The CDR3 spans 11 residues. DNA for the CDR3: TGTGCCAGCAGTTACGGGGACAGGGGATACTTC. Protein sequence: CASSYGDRGYF.